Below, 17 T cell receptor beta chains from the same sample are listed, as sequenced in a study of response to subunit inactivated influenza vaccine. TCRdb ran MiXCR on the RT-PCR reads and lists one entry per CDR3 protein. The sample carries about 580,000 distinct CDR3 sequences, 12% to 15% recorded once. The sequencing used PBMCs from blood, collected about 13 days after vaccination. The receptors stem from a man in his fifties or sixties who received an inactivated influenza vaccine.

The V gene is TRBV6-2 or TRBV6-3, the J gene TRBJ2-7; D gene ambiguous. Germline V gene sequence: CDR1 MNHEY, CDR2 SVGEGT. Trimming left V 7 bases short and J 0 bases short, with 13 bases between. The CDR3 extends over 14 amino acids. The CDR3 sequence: CASIDSGSSYEQYF. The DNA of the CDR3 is TGTGCCAGCATCGATTCAGGTAGCTCCTACGAGCAGTACTTC.

The CDR3 region is CASSLVFLGSPKGGNTEAFF. The CDR3 bases are TGTGCCAGCAGTTTAGTCTTTCTGGGTTCCCCCAAGGGTGGGAACACTGAAGCTTTCTTT. The rearrangement links TRBV12-3 or TRBV12-4 to TRBJ1-1; no reliable D call. The CDR3 consists of 20 residues. V was shortened by 1 base and J by 1 base, with 25 bases between the two germline ends.

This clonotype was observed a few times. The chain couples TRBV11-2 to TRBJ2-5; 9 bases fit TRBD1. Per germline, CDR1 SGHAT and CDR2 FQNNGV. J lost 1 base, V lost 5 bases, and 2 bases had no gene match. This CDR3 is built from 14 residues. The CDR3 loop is CASSGTGFQETQYF. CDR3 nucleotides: TGTGCCAGCAGCGGGACAGGGTTCCAAGAGACCCAGTACTTC.

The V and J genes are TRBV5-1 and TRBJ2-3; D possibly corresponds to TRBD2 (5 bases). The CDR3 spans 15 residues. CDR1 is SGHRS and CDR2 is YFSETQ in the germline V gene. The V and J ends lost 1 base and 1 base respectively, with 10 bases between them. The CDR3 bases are TGCGCCAGCAGCTTGAGGGAGTTGCGCACAGATACGCAGTATTTT. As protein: CASSLRELRTDTQYF.

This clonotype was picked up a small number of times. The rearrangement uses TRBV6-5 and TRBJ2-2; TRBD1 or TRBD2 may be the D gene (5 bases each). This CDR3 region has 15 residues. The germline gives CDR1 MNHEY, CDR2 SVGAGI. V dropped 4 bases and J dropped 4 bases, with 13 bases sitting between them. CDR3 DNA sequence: TGTGCCAGCAGTTGGGGCTCTGGAGGCACCGGGGAGCTGTTTTTT. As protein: CASSWGSGGTGELFF.

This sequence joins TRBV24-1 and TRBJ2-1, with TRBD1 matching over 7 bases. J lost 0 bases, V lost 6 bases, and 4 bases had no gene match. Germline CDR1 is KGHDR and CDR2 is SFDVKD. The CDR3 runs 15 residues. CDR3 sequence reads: CATSFTGASYNEQFF. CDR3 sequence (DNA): TGTGCCACCAGTTTTACAGGGGCCTCCTACAATGAGCAGTTCTTC.

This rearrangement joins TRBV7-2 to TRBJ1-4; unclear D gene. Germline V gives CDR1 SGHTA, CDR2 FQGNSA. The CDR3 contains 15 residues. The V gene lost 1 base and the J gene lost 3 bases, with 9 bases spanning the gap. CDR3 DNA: TGTGCCAGCAGCTTAGTTTCCGCCGCTAATGAAAAACTGTTTTTT. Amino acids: CASSLVSAANEKLFF.

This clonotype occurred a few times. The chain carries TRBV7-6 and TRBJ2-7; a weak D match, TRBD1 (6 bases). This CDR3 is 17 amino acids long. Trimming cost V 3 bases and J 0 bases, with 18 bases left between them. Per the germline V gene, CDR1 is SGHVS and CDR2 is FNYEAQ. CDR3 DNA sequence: TGTGCCAGCAGCTTGGAGACAGGCTTCTTTAGCTCCTACGAGCAGTACTTC. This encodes CASSLETGFFSSYEQYF.

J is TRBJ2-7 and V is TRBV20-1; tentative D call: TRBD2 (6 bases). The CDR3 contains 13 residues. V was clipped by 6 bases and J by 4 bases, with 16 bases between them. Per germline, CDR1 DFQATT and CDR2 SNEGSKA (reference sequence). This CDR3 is CSAIGLANYEQYF. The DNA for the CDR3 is TGCAGTGCCATTGGGCTAGCGAATTACGAGCAGTACTTC.

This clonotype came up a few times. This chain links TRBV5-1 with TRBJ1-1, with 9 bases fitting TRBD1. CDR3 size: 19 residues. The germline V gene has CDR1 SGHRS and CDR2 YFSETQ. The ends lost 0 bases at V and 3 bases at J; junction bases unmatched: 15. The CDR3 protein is CASSLDWQSGTGPYTEAFF. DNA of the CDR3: TGCGCCAGCAGCTTGGATTGGCAGTCTGGGACAGGGCCCTACACTGAAGCTTTCTTT.

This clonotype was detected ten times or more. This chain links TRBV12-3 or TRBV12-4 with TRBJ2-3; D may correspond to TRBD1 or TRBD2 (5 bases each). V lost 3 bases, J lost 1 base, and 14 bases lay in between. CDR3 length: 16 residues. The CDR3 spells CASSFVLGTGTDTQYF. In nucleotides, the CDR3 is TGTGCCAGCAGTTTCGTTTTGGGGACCGGCACAGATACGCAGTATTTT.

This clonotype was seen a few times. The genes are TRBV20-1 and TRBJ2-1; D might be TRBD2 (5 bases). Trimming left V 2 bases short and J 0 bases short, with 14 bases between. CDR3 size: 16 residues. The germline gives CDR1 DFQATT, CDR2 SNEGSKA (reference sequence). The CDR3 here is CSARRGLASSYNEQFF. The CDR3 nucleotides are TGCAGTGCTAGAAGAGGGCTCGCGAGCTCCTACAATGAGCAGTTCTTC.

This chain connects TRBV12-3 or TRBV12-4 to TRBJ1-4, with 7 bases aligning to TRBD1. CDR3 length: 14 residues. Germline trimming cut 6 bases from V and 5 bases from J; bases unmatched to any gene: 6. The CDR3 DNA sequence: TGTGCCAGCAGCCGGGACAGCTGGAATGAAAAACTGTTTTTT. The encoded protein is CASSRDSWNEKLFF.

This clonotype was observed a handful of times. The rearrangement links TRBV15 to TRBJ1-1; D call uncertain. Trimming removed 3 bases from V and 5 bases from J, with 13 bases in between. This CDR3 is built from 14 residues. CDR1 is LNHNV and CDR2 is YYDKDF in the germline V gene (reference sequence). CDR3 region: CATSRDGLGTEAFF. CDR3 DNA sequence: TGTGCCACCAGCAGGGACGGCTTAGGGACTGAAGCTTTCTTT.

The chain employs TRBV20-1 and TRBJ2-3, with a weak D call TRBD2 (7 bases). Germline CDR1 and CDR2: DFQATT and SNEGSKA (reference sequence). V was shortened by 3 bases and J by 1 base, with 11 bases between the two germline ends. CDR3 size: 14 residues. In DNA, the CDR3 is TGCAGTGCTAGGGGCGGGGGCCGCACAGATACGCAGTATTTT. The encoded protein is CSARGGGRTDTQYF.

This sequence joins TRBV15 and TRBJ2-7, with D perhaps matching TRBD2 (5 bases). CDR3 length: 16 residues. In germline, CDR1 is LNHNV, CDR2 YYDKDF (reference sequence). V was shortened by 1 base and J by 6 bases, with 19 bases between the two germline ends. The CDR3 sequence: CATSRVLAGLPTEQYF. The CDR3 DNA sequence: TGTGCCACCAGCAGAGTGTTGGCAGGACTCCCTACCGAGCAGTACTTC.

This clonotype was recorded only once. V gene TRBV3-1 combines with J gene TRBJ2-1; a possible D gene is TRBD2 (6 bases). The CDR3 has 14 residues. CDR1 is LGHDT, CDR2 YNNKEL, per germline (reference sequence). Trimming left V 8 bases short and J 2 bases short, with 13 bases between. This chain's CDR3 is CASGPSATYNEQFF. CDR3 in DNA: TGTGCCAGCGGTCCTAGCGCAACCTACAATGAGCAGTTCTTC.